A selection of T cell receptor beta chains follows, all from one sample in a study of T cell repertoires in cytomegalovirus infection. Antigens of these TCRs are unknown. From the reads, TCRdb called clonotypes with MiXCR, one entry per CDR3 protein. Seen here are approximately 49,000 distinct CDR3 sequences, around 20% observed once, and the top ten hold about 30%. Sequencing was performed on CD8+ T cells from cultured PBMCs, taken from culture after CMV antigen stimulation. Receptors originate from a human donor in good health (CMV status not recorded). Some clones in this sample may be carry-over from other donors' samples. Both conserved end residues are part of each CDR3. D genes are given only for firm matches. Rows may omit the clone size; those that give it use once, few, many or a size class.

.	TRBV14	few	TRBJ1-1	CASSRGVTEAFF	TGTGCCAGCAGCCGCGGGGTCACTGAAGCTTTCTTT
TRBD2	TRBV6-2/TRBV6-3	few	TRBJ2-2	CASTPLGLYTGELFF	TGTGCCAGCACCCCCCTGGGACTATACACCGGGGAGCTGTTTTTT
.	TRBV25-1	.	TRBJ1-2	CASSEIGLYGYTF	TGTGCCAGCAGTGAAATCGGGCTCTATGGCTACACCTTC
.	TRBV27	.	TRBJ2-7	CASRQTLYEQYF	TGTGCCAGCAGACAAACATTGTACGAGCAGTACTTC
.	TRBV6-2/TRBV6-3	.	TRBJ1-5	CASSYEALSQPQHF	TGTGCCAGCAGTTACGAGGCGTTGTCTCAGCCCCAGCATTTT
TRBD1	TRBV7-9	few	TRBJ1-1	CASSPTGTGGLRVEAFF	TGTGCCAGCAGCCCAACCGGGACAGGGGGCTTGAGGGTTGAAGCTTTCTTT
.	TRBV4-3	.	TRBJ1-6	CASSQDINSPLHF	TGCGCCAGCAGCCAAGATATAAATTCACCCCTCCACTTT
.	TRBV15	.	TRBJ2-1	CATSRVDRNQFF	TGTGCCACCAGCAGAGTCGATAGAAACCAGTTCTTC
TRBD2	TRBV7-2	.	TRBJ2-3	CASSLAHLSGRGADTQYF	TGTGCCAGCAGCTTAGCGCATCTTAGCGGGAGGGGTGCAGATACGCAGTATTTT
.	TRBV28	.	TRBJ2-7	CASSSLSDSDSYEQYF	TGTGCCAGCAGTTCTCTCTCTGACAGCGACTCCTACGAGCAGTACTTC
.	TRBV28	few	TRBJ2-3	CASSLSETLSTDTQYF	TGTGCCAGCAGTTTATCCGAGACGCTTAGCACAGATACGCAGTATTTT
.	TRBV7-9	many	TRBJ1-2	CASSGVRGYTF	TGTGCCAGCAGCGGAGTAAGAGGCTACACCTTC
TRBD1	TRBV7-3	.	TRBJ2-3	CASSLTRGPADTQYF	TGTGCCAGCAGCTTAACCAGGGGGCCTGCGGATACGCAGTATTTT
.	TRBV4-2	.	TRBJ2-1	CASSPGRHNEQFF	TGTGCCAGCAGTCCAGGGAGACACAATGAGCAGTTCTTC
.	TRBV10-3	.	TRBJ2-3	CAISLGRGSTDTQYF	TGTGCCATCAGTTTAGGCCGGGGTAGCACAGATACGCAGTATTTT
TRBD2	TRBV6-5	.	TRBJ2-1	CASSPGLAGGPNEQFF	TGTGCCAGCAGCCCCGGACTAGCGGGAGGGCCGAATGAGCAGTTCTTC
.	TRBV6-5	.	TRBJ2-1	CARSYSLEYGYNEQFF	TGTGCCCGCAGTTACTCGCTCGAGTATGGATACAATGAGCAGTTCTTC
TRBD2	TRBV27	many	TRBJ2-1	CASSAGTSGYNEQFF	TGTGCCAGCAGTGCCGGGACTAGCGGATACAATGAGCAGTTCTTC
TRBD2	TRBV7-3	.	TRBJ2-2	CASSSTPTSGGVPGELFF	TGTGCCAGCAGCTCTACACCGACTAGCGGGGGGGTTCCCGGGGAGCTGTTTTTT
.	TRBV9	.	TRBJ2-6	CASSSSTNVLTF	TGTGCCAGCAGCTCCAGCACCAACGTCCTGACTTTC